These 2 T cell receptor beta chains share one sample of origin, sequenced in a study of post-analysis software for immune sequencing data. Findings and caveats of the study: TRBV segments more frequent in patients than in controls numbered roughly 5 and included TRBV5-6, TRBV5-1 and TRBV20-1.

The antigens these receptors bind are not known. cDNA libraries of TCR beta carried unique molecular identifiers. A single record per CDR3 protein comes from TCRdb applying MiXCR to the PCR reads. The sample yields about 820,000 distinct CDR3 sequences, roughly 58% seen once. Material for sequencing was blood. The receptors originated from a girl aged 5 to 17 with multiple sclerosis.

CDR3 in amino acids: CASSLGTGRNGYTF. The CDR3 bases are TGTGCCAGCAGCTTAGGGACAGGACGAAATGGCTACACCTTC. This chain connects TRBV11-2 to TRBJ1-2; 7 bases fit TRBD1. V lost 1 base and J lost 6; bases outside the gene matches: 5. The CDR3 sequence is 14 residues long. CDR1 is SGHAT and CDR2 is FQNNGV in the germline V gene.

This clonotype was seen ten or more times. The chain uses TRBV10-3 and TRBJ2-3; D gene uncertain. Trimming took off 4 bases at V and 0 bases at J, with 2 bases between the two ends. CDR3 size: 12 residues. CDR1 is ENHRY, CDR2 SYGVKD, per germline. CDR3 region: CAISGSTDTQYF. CDR3 sequence (DNA): TGTGCCATCAGTGGTAGCACAGATACGCAGTATTTT.